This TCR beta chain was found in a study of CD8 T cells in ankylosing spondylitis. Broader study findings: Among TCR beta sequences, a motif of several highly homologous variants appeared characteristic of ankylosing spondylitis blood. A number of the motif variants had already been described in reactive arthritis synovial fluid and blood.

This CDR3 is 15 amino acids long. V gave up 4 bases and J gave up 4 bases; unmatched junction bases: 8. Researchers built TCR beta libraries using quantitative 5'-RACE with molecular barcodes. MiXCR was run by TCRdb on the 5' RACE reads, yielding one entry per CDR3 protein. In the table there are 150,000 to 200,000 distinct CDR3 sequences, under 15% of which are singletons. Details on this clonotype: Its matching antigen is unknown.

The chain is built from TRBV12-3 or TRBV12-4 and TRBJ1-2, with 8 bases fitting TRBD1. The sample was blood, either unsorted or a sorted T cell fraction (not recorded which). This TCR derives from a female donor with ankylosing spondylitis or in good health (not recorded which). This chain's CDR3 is CASSSPDRGVYGYTF. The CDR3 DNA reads TGTGCCAGCAGTTCCCCCGACAGGGGAGTCTATGGCTACACCTTC.